This TCR beta chain was recorded in a study of cytomegalovirus exposure and HLA in healthy donors. Regarding this clone: The target antigen is unknown.

It was with 60 Vbeta and 13 Jbeta primers that the PCR ran. Produced via immunoSEQ multiplex PCR; TCRdb's table is partial and in-frame only. Among some 150,000 clones, under 80% were seen once, and the ten largest hold roughly 2.2%. Findings and limits, study-wide: Confirmation was obtained in vitro that a few CMV-associated chains are specific for CMV antigens. According to the study, 150 to 200 TCR beta chains were cytomegalovirus-associated.

Material: PBMCs. This TCR came from a man aged 25-40 years in good health and CMV-seronegative.

The chain's CDR3 is CASSLSTGVMNTEAFF. The CDR3 DNA reads TGTGCCAGCAGTTTATCAACAGGCGTGATGAACACTGAAGCTTTCTTT. The chain joins TRBV28 to TRBJ1-1; D perhaps matches TRBD1 (5 bases). V lost 1 base and J 0 bases, leaving 12 bases between the germline ends. This CDR3 is 16 amino acids long. Germline V lookup: CDR1 MDHEN, CDR2 SYDVKM.